This TCR beta chain was profiled in a study of blood T cell repertoires in COVID-19. Study context: Samples came from the United States, Italy and Spain, spanning acute and convalescent COVID-19. Sample material is recorded as cDNA or gDNA derived from T cells, B-cell-depleted T cells, or PBMCs.

Authors' analysis steps: Estimates of nucleated cell counts were drawn from the amplification of reference gene primers. Profiling relied on immunoSEQ multiplex PCR, and the TCRdb table lists in-frame clones only, not all of them. V and J calls plus clone size are reproduced from that table; the DNA served to infer D and trimming. The table records about 140,000 clones, over 60% of them present only once. Germline assignment: CDR1 SGHTA and CDR2 FQGNSA. CDR3 size: 16 residues. V dropped 4 bases and J dropped 6; count of bases not matched to a gene: 12. The sequence came from a woman of 80 years or more with active or convalescent COVID-19. The material sequenced was peripheral blood. The chain couples TRBV7-2 to TRBJ1-3; 7 bases are shared with TRBD1. The CDR3 is CASSSIQGQALNTIYF. DNA of the CDR3: TGTGCCAGCAGCTCGATACAGGGGCAAGCTTTAAACACCATATATTTT.